One sample yielded the 22 T cell receptor beta chains listed below, sequenced in a study of human CD8 memory T cell subsets. UMI-labeled 5' RACE produced the TCR beta libraries. No DNA is given; TCRdb re-called the 5' RACE reads and lists each CDR3 protein once. This sample lists 7,000 to 9,500 distinct CDR3 sequences; its ten largest clones have 20% to 25%. Input material: CD8+ T cells from PBMCs. The receptors shown here come from a human donor in good health.

CDR3: CASSSTTGTNQPQHF. The J gene is TRBJ1-5, the V gene TRBV7-8; TCRdb lists TRBD1, though no DNA is available to test this call. Germline loops: CDR1 SGHVS, CDR2 FQNEAQ. The CDR3 length is 15 residues. The variable domain in full, completed from reference TRBV7-8 and TRBJ1-5, reads GAGVSQSPRYKVAKRGQDVALRCDPISGHVSLFWYQQALGQGPEFLTYFQNEAQLDKSGLPSDRFFAERPEGSVSTLKIQRTQQEDSAVYLCASSSTTGTNQPQHFGDGTRLSIL.

The chain carries TRBV5-1 and TRBJ2-7; TCRdb gives TRBD1 as the D gene, but with no DNA this cannot be confirmed. CDR3 length: 13 amino acids. Germline V gene sequence: CDR1 SGHRS, CDR2 YFSETQ. CDR3 sequence reads: CASSFGTGREQYF.

The chain recombines TRBV28 with TRBJ2-7; without DNA, the TCRdb call of TRBD1 cannot be checked. The CDR3 extends over 15 amino acids. CDR1 is MDHEN and CDR2 is SYDVKM in the germline V gene. CDR3 protein: CASSPEDRGRNEQYF.

The chain links TRBV4-1 to TRBJ2-2; TCRdb names TRBD2, which stays unverified in the absence of DNA. Germline V gene data show CDR1 as MGHRA and CDR2 as YSYEKL. This CDR3 is built from 17 residues. The CDR3 reads CASSPPLAGGKTGELFF.

This sequence joins TRBV18 and TRBJ2-7. This CDR3 has 15 residues. Germline-derived CDR1 and CDR2 are KGHSH and LQKENI. CDR3 in amino acids: CASSPPTGGPHEQYF.

This clonotype is classed as medium-sized by frequency. The chain carries TRBV9 and TRBJ1-2; the TCRdb D gene call, TRBD1, has no DNA to confirm it. Looked up from germline, CDR1 is SGDLS and CDR2 is YYNGEE. The CDR3 is made up of 15 amino acids. The CDR3: CASSVGAGTVYGYTF.

This chain connects TRBV11-1 to TRBJ2-5; there is no DNA to check the TCRdb D call of TRBD2. In germline, CDR1 is SGHAT, CDR2 FQDESV (reference sequence). The CDR3 consists of 15 residues. This chain's CDR3 is CASSARLAGRETQYF. Looking up the rest from reference TRBV11-1 and TRBJ2-5 gives the full variable domain: EAEVAQSPRYKITEKSQAVAFWCDPISGHATLYWYRQILGQGPELLVQFQDESVVDDSQLPKDRFSAERLKGVDSTLKIQPAELGDSAMYLCASSARLAGRETQYFGPGTRLLVL.

The V and J genes are TRBV20-1 and TRBJ2-5; TCRdb outputs TRBD2, but without DNA this stays unchecked. Germline V gene data show CDR1 as DFQATT and CDR2 as SNEGSKA (reference sequence). CDR3 length: 18 amino acids. CDR3 residues: CSARDLERGGPNQETQYF.

The chain recombines TRBV29-1 with TRBJ1-2. This CDR3 spans 13 amino acids. Per the germline V gene, CDR1 is SQVTM and CDR2 is ANQGSEA. The CDR3 reads CSVEEMGDYGYTF.

CDR3 in amino acids: CASSVSSSYEQYF. V gene TRBV7-8 combines with J gene TRBJ2-7. Looked up from germline, CDR1 is SGHVS and CDR2 is FQNEAQ. The CDR3 consists of 13 residues.

This clonotype is identified as medium-sized from frequency. The V call is TRBV7-9, the J call TRBJ2-2. Germline V gene data show CDR1 as SEHNR and CDR2 as FQNEAQ (reference sequence). CDR3 length equals 14 residues. This CDR3 is CASSPYGYIGELFF.

Here the CDR3 reads CASSRQGTYEQYF. The rearrangement uses TRBV11-1 and TRBJ2-7; TCRdb returns TRBD1, unconfirmable since there is no DNA. The CDR3 extends over 13 amino acids. CDR1 SGHAT and CDR2 FQDESV come from the germline V gene (reference sequence).

V and J are TRBV9 and TRBJ1-4. Germline assignment: CDR1 SGDLS and CDR2 YYNGEE. The CDR3 loop spans 13 amino acids. CDR3 residues: CASSVGAAEKLFF.

This chain joins TRBV11-2 and TRBJ2-1. Germline V lookup: CDR1 SGHAT, CDR2 FQNNGV. The CDR3 length is 14 residues. This CDR3 is CASSLDGTYNEQFF.

Measured by frequency, this clonotype is medium-sized. The rearrangement links TRBV28 to TRBJ1-4; the D gene TCRdb calls, TRBD1, cannot be checked with no DNA. Looked up from germline, CDR1 is MDHEN and CDR2 is SYDVKM. The CDR3 is made up of 15 amino acids. The CDR3: CASSLGTGLNEKLFF.

This chain connects TRBV7-8 to TRBJ1-5; TCRdb's D call of TRBD1 is untestable without DNA. The CDR3 extends over 15 amino acids. Germline V gives CDR1 SGHVS, CDR2 FQNEAQ. This CDR3 is CASSLAGAANQPQHF.

The gene calls are TRBV3-1 and TRBJ2-7; TCRdb outputs TRBD1, but without DNA this stays unchecked. This CDR3 has 14 residues. CDR1 is LGHDT and CDR2 is YNNKEL in the germline V gene (reference sequence). The CDR3 sequence is CASSMGQGTDEQYF.

This chain links TRBV11-3 with TRBJ2-7. CDR1 and CDR2 from the germline V gene are SGHNT and YENEEA. The CDR3 is 12 residues long. The CDR3 here is CASSLDLNEQYF.

This CDR3 reads CASSLGGLAHSYEQYF. The chain is built from TRBV5-1 and TRBJ2-7; TCRdb picks TRBD2, but there is no DNA to check that call. The V gene's germline CDR1 is SGHRS and CDR2 YFSETQ. The CDR3 extends over 16 amino acids.

The chain employs TRBV27 and TRBJ2-7; TCRdb names TRBD1, which stays unverified in the absence of DNA. The V gene's germline CDR1 is MNHEY and CDR2 SMNVEV (reference sequence). This CDR3 region has 15 residues. CDR3 protein: CASRTRQGYYYEQYF.

The chain recombines TRBV7-8 with TRBJ2-5; the D call from TCRdb, TRBD2, cannot be confirmed without DNA. The CDR3 has 16 amino acids. Germline assignment: CDR1 SGHVS and CDR2 FQNEAQ. CDR3 sequence reads: CASTLLAGGPQETQYF.

The rearrangement joins TRBV9 to TRBJ2-1; TCRdb names TRBD1, which stays unverified in the absence of DNA. In germline, CDR1 is SGDLS, CDR2 YYNGEE. The CDR3 loop spans 14 amino acids. CDR3 amino acids: CASSPGQATNEQFF.